The clone carrying this TCR beta chain was observed many times. What it recognizes is unknown. It was from about 10 ml of fresh peripheral blood that the PBMCs came. The sample belongs to a study of Graves' ophthalmopathy and Graves' hyperthyroidism. Amplified material comprised TCR beta CDR3 regions derived from RNA transcripts. Amplification began with first-round RT-PCR using HTBI primers, then second-round multiplex PCR was performed. Via MiXCR, TCRdb re-called the multiplex PCR reads, giving one row per CDR3 protein. There are about 400,000 distinct CDR3 sequences in the sample; over 15% occur only once, and around 7% lies in the top ten. Notes on the study in general: Ophthalmopathy cases were distinguished from stable hyperthyroidism by a 13-signature model, reaching around 88% sensitivity and around 80% specificity.

Trimming at V came to 6 bases and at J to 6 bases, leaving 9 bases not matched to a gene. The CDR3 runs 14 residues. Germline V gene sequence: CDR1 DFQATT, CDR2 SNEGSKA (reference sequence). The receptor was isolated from a woman under 30 with stable Graves' hyperthyroidism. The sequencing sample was made of peripheral blood. J is TRBJ2-7 and V is TRBV20-1, with 12 bases that match TRBD1. The CDR3 bases are TGCAGTGCCACCCGGGGACAGGGGGCTCTCGAGCAGTACTTC. Protein sequence: CSATRGQGALEQYF.